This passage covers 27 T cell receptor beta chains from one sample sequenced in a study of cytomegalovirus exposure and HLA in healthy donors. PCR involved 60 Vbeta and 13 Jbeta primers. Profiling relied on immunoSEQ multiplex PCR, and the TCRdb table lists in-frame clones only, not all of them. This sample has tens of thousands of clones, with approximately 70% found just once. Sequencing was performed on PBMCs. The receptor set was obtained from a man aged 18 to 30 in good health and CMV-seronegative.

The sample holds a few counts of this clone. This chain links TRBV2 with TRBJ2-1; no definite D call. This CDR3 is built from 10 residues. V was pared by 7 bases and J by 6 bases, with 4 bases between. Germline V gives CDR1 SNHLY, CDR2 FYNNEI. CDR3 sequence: CASTGNEQFF. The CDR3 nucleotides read TGTGCCAGCACAGGCAATGAGCAGTTCTTC.

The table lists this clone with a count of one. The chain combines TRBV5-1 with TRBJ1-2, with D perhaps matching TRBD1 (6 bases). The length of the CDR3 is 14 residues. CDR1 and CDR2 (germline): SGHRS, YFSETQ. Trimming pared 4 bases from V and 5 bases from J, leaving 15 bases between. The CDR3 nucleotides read TGCGCCAGCAGCGAGGGTGGACAGAATTATGGCTACACCTTC. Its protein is CASSEGGQNYGYTF.

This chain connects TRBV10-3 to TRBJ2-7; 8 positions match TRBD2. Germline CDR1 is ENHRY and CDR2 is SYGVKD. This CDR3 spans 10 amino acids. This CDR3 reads CASGMGEQYF. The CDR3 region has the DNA TGTGCTAGCGGGATGGGGGAGCAGTACTTC.

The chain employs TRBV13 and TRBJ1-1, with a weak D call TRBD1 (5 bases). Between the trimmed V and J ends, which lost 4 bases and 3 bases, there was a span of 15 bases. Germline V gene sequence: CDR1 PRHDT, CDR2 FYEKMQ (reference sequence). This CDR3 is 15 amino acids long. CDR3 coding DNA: TGTGCCAGCAGCTCACAGACAGATGGGGACACTGAAGCTTTCTTT. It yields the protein CASSSQTDGDTEAFF.

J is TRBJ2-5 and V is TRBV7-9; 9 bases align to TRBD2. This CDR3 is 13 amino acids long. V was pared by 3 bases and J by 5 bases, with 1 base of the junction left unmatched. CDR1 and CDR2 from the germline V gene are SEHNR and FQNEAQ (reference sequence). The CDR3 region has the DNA TGTGCCAGCAGCTTGGCGGGAGGGGAGACCCAGTACTTC. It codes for CASSLAGGETQYF.

CDR3 region: CAWSVGRLTGELFF. For the CDR3, the DNA is TGTGCCTGGAGTGTCGGCAGGCTAACCGGGGAGCTGTTTTTT. The gene calls are TRBV30 and TRBJ2-2; D is ambiguous. The CDR3 runs to 14 residues. The germline V gene has CDR1 GTSNPN and CDR2 SVGIG (reference sequence). V dropped 0 bases and J dropped 5 bases, with 10 bases sitting between them.

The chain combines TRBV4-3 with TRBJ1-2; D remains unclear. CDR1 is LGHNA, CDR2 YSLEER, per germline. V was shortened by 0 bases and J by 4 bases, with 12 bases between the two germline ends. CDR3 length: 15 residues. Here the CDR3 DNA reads TGCGCCAGCAGCCAAGATACAGATAAAACCTATGGCTACACCTTC. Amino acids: CASSQDTDKTYGYTF.

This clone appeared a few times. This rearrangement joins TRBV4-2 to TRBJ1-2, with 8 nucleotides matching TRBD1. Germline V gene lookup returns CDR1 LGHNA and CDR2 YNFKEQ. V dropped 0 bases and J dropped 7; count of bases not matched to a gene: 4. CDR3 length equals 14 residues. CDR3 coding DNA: TGTGCCAGCAGCCAAGAAGGAACAGGGGGTGGCTACACCTTC. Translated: CASSQEGTGGGYTF.

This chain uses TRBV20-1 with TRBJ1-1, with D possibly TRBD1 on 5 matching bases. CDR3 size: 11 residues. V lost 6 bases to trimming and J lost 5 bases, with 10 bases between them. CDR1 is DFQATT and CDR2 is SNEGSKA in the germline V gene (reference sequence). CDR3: CSALGGTEAFF. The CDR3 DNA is TGCAGTGCGCTGGGGGGGACTGAAGCTTTCTTT.

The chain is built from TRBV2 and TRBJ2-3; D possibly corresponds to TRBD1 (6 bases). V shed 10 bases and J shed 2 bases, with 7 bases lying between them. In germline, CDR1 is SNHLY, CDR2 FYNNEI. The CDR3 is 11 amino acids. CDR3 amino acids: CAMGATDTQYF. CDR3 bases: TGTGCCATGGGGGCCACAGATACGCAGTATTTT.

Here the CDR3 reads CASSRGTYEQYF. CDR3 DNA sequence: TGTGCCAGCAGCCGGGGGACCTACGAGCAGTACTTC. The chain uses TRBV6-5 and TRBJ2-7; TRBD2 is a possible D gene (6 bases). V gave up 6 bases and J gave up 2 bases, with 8 bases separating them. This CDR3 has 12 residues. CDR1 and CDR2 from the germline V gene are MNHEY and SVGAGI.

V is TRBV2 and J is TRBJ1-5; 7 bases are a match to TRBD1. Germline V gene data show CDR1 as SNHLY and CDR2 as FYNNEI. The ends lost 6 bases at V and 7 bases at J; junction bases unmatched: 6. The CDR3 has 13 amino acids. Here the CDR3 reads CASRKTGNQPQHF. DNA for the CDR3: TGTGCCAGCAGGAAGACAGGGAACCAGCCCCAGCATTTT.

CDR3 residues: CAWSVRRQYGYTF. The CDR3 DNA is TGTGCCTGGAGTGTACGAAGACAGTATGGCTACACCTTC. The genes are TRBV30 and TRBJ1-2, with D tentatively TRBD1 (5 bases). The V and J ends lost 0 bases and 5 bases respectively, with 10 bases between them. The CDR3 covers 13 residues. CDR1 and CDR2 from the germline V gene are GTSNPN and SVGIG (reference sequence). The full variable domain, with the rest looked up from reference TRBV30 and TRBJ1-2, is SQTIHQWPATLVQPVGSPLSLECTVEGTSNPNLYWYRQAAGRGLQLLFYSVGIGQISSEVPQNLSASRPQDRQFILSSKKLLLSDSGFYLCAWSVRRQYGYTFGSGTRLTVV.

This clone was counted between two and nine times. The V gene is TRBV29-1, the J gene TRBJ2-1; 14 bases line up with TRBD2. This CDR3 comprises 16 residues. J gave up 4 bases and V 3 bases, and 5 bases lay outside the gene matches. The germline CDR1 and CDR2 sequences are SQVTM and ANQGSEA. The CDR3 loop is CSVDGLAGGPYNEQFF. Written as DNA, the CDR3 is TGCAGCGTTGATGGACTAGCGGGAGGTCCGTACAATGAGCAGTTCTTC.

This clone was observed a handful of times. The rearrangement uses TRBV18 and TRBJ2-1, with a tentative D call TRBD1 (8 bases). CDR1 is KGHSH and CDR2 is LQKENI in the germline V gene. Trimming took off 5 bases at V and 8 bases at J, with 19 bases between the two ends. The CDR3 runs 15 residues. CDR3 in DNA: TGTGCCAGCTCAGCTAGGACAGGGACTACGGATGAGCAGTTCTTC. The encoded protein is CASSARTGTTDEQFF.

CDR3 sequence reads: CASSPSGTGTQYF. DNA for the CDR3: TGTGCCAGCAGTCCCAGCGGTACGGGGACCCAGTACTTC. This chain uses TRBV7-7 with TRBJ2-5; possible D gene TRBD2, 5 bases. V shed 6 bases and J shed 7 bases, with 15 bases lying between them. From germline, CDR1 is SSHAT and CDR2 FNYEAQ (reference sequence). The CDR3 extends over 13 amino acids.

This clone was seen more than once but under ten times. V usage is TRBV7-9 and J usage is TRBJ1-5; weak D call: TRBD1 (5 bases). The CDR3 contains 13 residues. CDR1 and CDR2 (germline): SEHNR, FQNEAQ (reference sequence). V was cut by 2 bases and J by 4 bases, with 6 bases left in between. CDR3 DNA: TGTGCCAGCAGCTTATCAGGGAATCAGCCCCAGCATTTT. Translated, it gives CASSLSGNQPQHF.

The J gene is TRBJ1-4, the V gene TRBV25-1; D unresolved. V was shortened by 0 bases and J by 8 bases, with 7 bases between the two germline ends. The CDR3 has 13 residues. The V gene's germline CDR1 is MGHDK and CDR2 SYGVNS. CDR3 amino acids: CASSEYTGEKLFF. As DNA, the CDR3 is TGTGCCAGCAGTGAATATACGGGGGAAAAACTGTTTTTT.

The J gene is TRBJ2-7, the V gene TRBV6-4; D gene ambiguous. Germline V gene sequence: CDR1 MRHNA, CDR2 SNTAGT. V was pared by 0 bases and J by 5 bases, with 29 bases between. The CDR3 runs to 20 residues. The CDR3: CASSDSNLILARPPSDEQYF. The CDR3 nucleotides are TGTGCCAGCAGTGACTCGAACTTGATACTCGCTAGGCCACCTTCTGACGAGCAGTACTTC.

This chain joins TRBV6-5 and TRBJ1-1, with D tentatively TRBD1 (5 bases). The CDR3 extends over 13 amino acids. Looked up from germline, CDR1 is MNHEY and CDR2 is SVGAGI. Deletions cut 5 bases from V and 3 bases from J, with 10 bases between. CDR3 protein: CASSIGGDTEAFF. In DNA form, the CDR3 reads TGTGCCAGCAGTATCGGGGGGGACACTGAAGCTTTCTTT.

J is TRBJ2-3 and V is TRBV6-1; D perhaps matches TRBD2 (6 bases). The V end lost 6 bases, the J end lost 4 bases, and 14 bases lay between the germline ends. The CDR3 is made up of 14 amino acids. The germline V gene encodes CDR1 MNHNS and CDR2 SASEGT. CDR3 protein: CASSGGTLADTQYF. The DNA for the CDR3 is TGTGCCAGCAGCGGTGGGACTCTCGCAGATACGCAGTATTTT.

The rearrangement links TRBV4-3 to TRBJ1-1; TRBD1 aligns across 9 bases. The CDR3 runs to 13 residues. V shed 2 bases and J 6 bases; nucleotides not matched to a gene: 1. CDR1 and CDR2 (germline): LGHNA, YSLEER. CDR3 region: CASSQRQGAEAFF. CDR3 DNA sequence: TGCGCCAGCAGCCAAAGACAGGGGGCTGAAGCTTTCTTT.

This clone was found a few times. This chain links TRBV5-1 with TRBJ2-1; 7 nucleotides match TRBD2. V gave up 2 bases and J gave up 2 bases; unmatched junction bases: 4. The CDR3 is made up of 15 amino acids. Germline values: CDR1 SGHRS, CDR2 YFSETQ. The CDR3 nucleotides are TGCGCCAGCAGCTTCGACCTAGCGGCCTACAATGAGCAGTTCTTC. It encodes CASSFDLAAYNEQFF.

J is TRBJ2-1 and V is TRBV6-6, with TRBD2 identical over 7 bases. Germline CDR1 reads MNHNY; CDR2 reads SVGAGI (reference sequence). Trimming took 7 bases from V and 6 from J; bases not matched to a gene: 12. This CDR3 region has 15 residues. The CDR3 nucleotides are TGTGCCAGCATCCTCGGGGAGGGAGGTAGCAATGAGCAGTTCTTC. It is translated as CASILGEGGSNEQFF.

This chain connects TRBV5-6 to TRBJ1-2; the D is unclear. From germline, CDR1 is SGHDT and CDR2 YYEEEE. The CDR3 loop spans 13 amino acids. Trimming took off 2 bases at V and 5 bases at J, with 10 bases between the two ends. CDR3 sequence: CASSLPPTYGYTF. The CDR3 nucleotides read TGTGCCAGCAGCTTACCCCCGACATATGGCTACACCTTC.

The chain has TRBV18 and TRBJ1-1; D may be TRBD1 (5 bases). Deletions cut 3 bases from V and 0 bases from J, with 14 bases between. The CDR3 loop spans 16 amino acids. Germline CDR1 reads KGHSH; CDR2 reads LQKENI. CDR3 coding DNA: TGTGCCAGCTCACCCCCAGGGACTGACATGAACACTGAAGCTTTCTTT. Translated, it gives CASSPPGTDMNTEAFF.

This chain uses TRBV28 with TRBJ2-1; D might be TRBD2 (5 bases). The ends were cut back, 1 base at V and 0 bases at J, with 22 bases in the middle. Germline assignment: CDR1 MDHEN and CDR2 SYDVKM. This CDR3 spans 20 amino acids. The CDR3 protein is CASSLFGKTRTDSSYNEQFF. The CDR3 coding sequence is TGTGCCAGCAGTTTATTCGGTAAAACTAGGACGGATAGCTCCTACAATGAGCAGTTCTTC.